This T cell receptor (beta chain) was sequenced for a study of T cells in Graves' hyperthyroidism and ophthalmopathy. About the study: Blood was drawn when the patient was first diagnosed and still untreated.

Amplified regions were TCR beta CDR3 sequences from RNA transcripts. HTBI primers were the set used in a first-round RT-PCR of the TCR CDR3. From the multiplex PCR reads, TCRdb called clonotypes with MiXCR, one entry per CDR3 protein. The table has roughly 510,000 distinct CDR3 sequences, around 20% seen once. Diagnoses were made from clinical symptoms, serum measures (thyroxine and TRAb), thyroid ultrasound and orbital computed tomography. The length of the CDR3 is 15 residues. The V gene's germline CDR1 is MDHEN and CDR2 SYDVKM. J was trimmed by 9 bases and V by 6 bases; bases with no gene match: 10.

The chain combines TRBV28 with TRBJ1-6; 8 nucleotides match TRBD1. The receptor was isolated from a man between 18 and 29 years old with Graves' hyperthyroidism. The material sequenced was blood. CDR3 nucleotides: TGTGCCAGCAGCTTTCGTAGACAGGGGAGTTCACCCCTCCACTTT. Translated, it gives CASSFRRQGSSPLHF.